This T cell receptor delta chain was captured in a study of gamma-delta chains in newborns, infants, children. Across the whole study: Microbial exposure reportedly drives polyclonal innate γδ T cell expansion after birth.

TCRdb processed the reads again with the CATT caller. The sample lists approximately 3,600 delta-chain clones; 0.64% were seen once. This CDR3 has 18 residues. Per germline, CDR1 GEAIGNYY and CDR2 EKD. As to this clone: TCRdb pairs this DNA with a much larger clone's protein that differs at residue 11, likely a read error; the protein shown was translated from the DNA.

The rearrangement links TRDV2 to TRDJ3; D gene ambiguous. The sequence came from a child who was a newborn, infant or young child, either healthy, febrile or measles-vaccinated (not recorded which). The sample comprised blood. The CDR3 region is CACDTGGSRSRDTRQMFF. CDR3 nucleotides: TGTGCCTGTGACACAGGAGGGAGCCGCTCCCGGGACACCCGACAGATGTTTTTC.